The rows below give T cell receptor beta chains drawn from one sample of a study of beta chain features in type 1 diabetes. Produced via immunoSEQ multiplex PCR; TCRdb's table is partial and in-frame only. This sample has roughly 130,000 clones, with 15% to 20% found just once. The specimen was central memory CD4+ T cells from blood. The receptors originated from a man between 25 and 39 years old with type 1 diabetes. CDR3s include the opening cysteine and the closing phenylalanine or tryptophan. D genes are given only for firm matches. Part of the rows lack a size; the others show once, few, many or a class for expanded clones.

length	D	V	J	size	CDR3	DNA
14	-	TRBV14	TRBJ1-4	many	CASGDGQANEKLFF	TGTGCCAGCGGGGACGGTCAAGCTAATGAAAAACTGTTTTTT
14	-	TRBV6-5	TRBJ1-6	few	CASSSGVDNSPLHF	TGTGCCAGCAGTTCAGGGGTCGATAATTCACCCCTCCACTTT
14	-	TRBV5-1	TRBJ2-2	-	CASTQGANTGELFF	TGCGCCAGCACCCAAGGCGCGAACACCGGGGAGCTGTTTTTT
16	-	TRBV5-1	TRBJ2-7	once	CASSFAGIHEGYEQYF	TGCGCCAGCAGCTTTGCTGGAATACACGAGGGCTACGAGCAGTACTTC
13	-	TRBV11-2	TRBJ2-2	few	CASSSQPSGELFF	TGTGCCAGCAGCTCGCAACCCTCCGGGGAGCTGTTTTTT
16	-	TRBV5-1	TRBJ2-1	few	CASSLAPQTPYNEQFF	TGCGCCAGCAGCTTGGCCCCTCAGACACCTTACAATGAGCAGTTCTTC
15	-	TRBV4-2	TRBJ1-1	-	CASSQDSQEPTEAFF	TGTGCCAGCAGCCAAGATAGCCAGGAGCCCACTGAAGCTTTCTTT
13	TRBD1	TRBV5-6	TRBJ2-1	few	CASSLGTGNEQFF	TGTGCCAGCAGCTTAGGGACAGGTAATGAGCAGTTCTTC
16	TRBD1	TRBV11-3	TRBJ2-1	-	CASSLRSAGGGGEQFF	TGTGCCAGCAGCTTAAGGAGTGCAGGGGGTGGTGGTGAGCAGTTCTTC
15	TRBD1	TRBV10-3	TRBJ2-7	-	CAISEGQGANYEQYF	TGTGCCATCAGTGAGGGACAGGGGGCGAACTACGAGCAGTACTTC
18	TRBD2	TRBV5-1	TRBJ2-5	-	CASSFLAGTLTYQETQYF	TGCGCCAGCAGCTTCCTAGCGGGGACCCTAACCTACCAAGAGACCCAGTACTTC
16	-	TRBV23-1	TRBJ2-1	many	CASKTGRVGPYNEQFF	TGCGCCAGCAAAACGGGGCGAGTAGGCCCCTACAATGAGCAGTTCTTC
16	-	TRBV9	TRBJ1-1	-	CASSVTDSLMNTEAFF	TGTGCCAGCAGCGTTACGGACAGTCTCATGAACACTGAAGCTTTCTTT
13	-	TRBV30	TRBJ2-1	-	CAWNVYSLNEQFF	TGTGCCTGGAACGTTTACTCACTCAATGAGCAGTTCTTC
12	-	TRBV7-2	TRBJ2-3	few	CASSFSKDTQYF	TGTGCCAGCAGCTTCTCAAAAGATACGCAGTATTTT
16	TRBD2	TRBV4-2	TRBJ2-7	few	CASSQVQRGGNYEQYF	TGTGCCAGCAGCCAGGTCCAGCGGGGGGGCAACTACGAGCAGTACTTC
14	TRBD2	TRBV7-3	TRBJ2-5	few	CASSPGLAPETQYF	TGTGCCAGCAGTCCGGGACTAGCCCCCGAGACCCAGTACTTC
11	-	TRBV20-1	TRBJ2-7	few	CSATGSYEQYF	TGCAGTGCTACAGGATCCTACGAGCAGTACTTC
16	TRBD1	TRBV27	TRBJ2-7	-	CASSFRTTGVTYEQYF	TGTGCCAGCAGTTTCAGAACGACAGGGGTTACCTACGAGCAGTACTTC
14	TRBD1	TRBV29-1	TRBJ2-5	many	CSVELAGGRETQYF	TGCAGCGTTGAGCTCGCAGGGGGTCGAGAGACCCAGTACTTC
13	-	TRBV19	TRBJ2-1	-	CASTPDSYNEQFF	TGTGCCAGTACCCCGGACAGCTACAATGAGCAGTTCTTC
13	-	TRBV5-1	TRBJ2-1	few	CASSLGTINEQFF	TGCGCCAGCAGCTTGGGGACGATCAATGAGCAGTTCTTC
15	-	TRBV7-2	TRBJ1-2	many	CASSLDGAQVYGYTF	TGTGCCAGCAGCTTAGACGGGGCGCAGGTCTATGGCTACACCTTC
14	-	TRBV30	TRBJ1-3	few	CARSQRASGNTIYF	TGTGCCCGTTCCCAAAGGGCCTCTGGAAACACCATATATTTT
11	-	TRBV5-6	TRBJ2-3	-	CASSLGDTQYF	TGTGCCAGCAGCTTGGGTGATACGCAGTATTTT
15	TRBD1	TRBV6-1	TRBJ1-2	few	CASRNRDRGDYGYTF	TGTGCCAGCAGAAACCGGGACAGGGGTGACTATGGCTACACCTTC
15	-	TRBV30	TRBJ2-2	few	CAWRVDGTNTGELFF	TGTGCCTGGAGGGTCGACGGAACGAACACCGGGGAGCTGTTTTTT
13	-	TRBV7-2	TRBJ2-5	-	CASSLGGQETQYF	TGTGCCAGCAGCTTAGGCGGTCAAGAGACCCAGTACTTC
15	-	TRBV4-2	TRBJ2-6	few	CASSLDTSGANVLTF	TGTGCCAGCAGCTTAGACACCTCTGGGGCCAACGTCCTGACTTTC
13	-	TRBV30	TRBJ1-4	-	CVFQAQTNEKLFF	TGTGTATTCCAGGCGCAGACTAATGAAAAACTGTTTTTT
14	-	TRBV4-3	TRBJ1-2	few	CASSQVERRRGYTF	TGCGCCAGCAGCCAAGTCGAACGGAGGAGAGGCTACACCTTC
15	TRBD1	TRBV6-4	TRBJ2-3	-	CASSDGTGGADTQYF	TGTGCCAGCAGTGACGGGACAGGGGGAGCAGATACGCAGTATTTT
13	TRBD1	TRBV29-1	TRBJ2-1	few	CSVPGQGLFEQFF	TGCAGCGTCCCGGGACAGGGTCTTTTTGAGCAGTTCTTC
14	TRBD1	TRBV5-1	TRBJ2-5	-	CASSPETGQETQYF	TGCGCCAGCAGCCCGGAGACAGGGCAAGAGACCCAGTACTTC
14	-	TRBV10-3	TRBJ2-7	few	CAIRIGQSSYEQYF	TGTGCCATCAGGATCGGACAGAGTTCCTACGAGCAGTACTTC
12	-	TRBV25-1	TRBJ2-7	-	CASSPSGAREYF	TGTGCCAGCAGCCCCTCGGGAGCCCGGGAGTACTTC
13	-	TRBV27	TRBJ2-1	-	CASSLEGTDEQFF	TGTGCCAGCAGTTTGGAGGGAACCGATGAGCAGTTCTTC
12	-	TRBV6-5	TRBJ2-3	few	CASSSGGDTQYF	TGTGCCAGCAGTTCCGGGGGAGATACGCAGTATTTT
14	-	TRBV7-2	TRBJ1-2	many	CASSLGREAHGYTF	TGTGCCAGCAGCTTAGGAAGGGAGGCGCATGGCTACACCTTC
15	-	TRBV6-5	TRBJ1-6	-	CASSYETGASSPLHF	TGTGCCAGCAGTTACGAGACTGGGGCCTCGTCACCCCTCCACTTT
12	-	TRBV4-3	TRBJ2-3	-	CASSLGGDTQYF	TGCGCCAGCAGCCTGGGGGGAGATACGCAGTATTTT
13	-	TRBV6-5	TRBJ2-3	few	CASSYSGPDTQYF	TGTGCCAGCAGTTACTCCGGGCCAGATACGCAGTATTTT
21	TRBD2	TRBV29-1	TRBJ2-1	-	CSVEDSSPVLGSGGAYNEQFF	TGCAGCGTTGAAGATTCCTCTCCGGTCTTGGGTAGCGGGGGGGCTTACAATGAGCAGTTCTTC
12	-	TRBV7-6	TRBJ2-1	few	CASSAAGTEQFF	TGTGCCAGCAGCGCCGCCGGGACAGAGCAGTTCTTC
11	-	TRBV7-2	TRBJ2-5	many	CASRDTETQYF	TGTGCCAGCAGGGATACAGAGACCCAGTACTTC
15	-	TRBV5-1	TRBJ2-1	few	CASSLEGRSANEQFF	TGCGCCAGCAGCTTGGAGGGTAGGTCGGCCAATGAGCAGTTCTTC
12	-	TRBV30	TRBJ1-2	few	CAWSLGIYGYTF	TGTGCCTGGAGTCTTGGGATCTATGGCTACACCTTC
15	-	TRBV29-1	TRBJ2-2	-	CSAKTGSANTGELFF	TGCAGCGCAAAAACGGGCAGTGCGAACACCGGGGAGCTGTTTTTT
12	-	TRBV13	TRBJ2-7	few	CASSLDKYEQYF	TGTGCCAGCAGCTTAGATAAATACGAGCAGTACTTC
12	-	TRBV29-1	TRBJ1-1	many	CSVAVGSTEAFF	TGCAGCGTTGCGGTGGGAAGCACTGAAGCTTTCTTT
15	-	TRBV9	TRBJ2-7	few	CASSVGGAHQYEQYF	TGTGCCAGCAGCGTAGGGGGGGCCCACCAGTACGAGCAGTACTTC
16	-	TRBV6-1	TRBJ2-2	few	CASSEADSSNTGELFF	TGTGCCAGCAGTGAAGCGGACAGCTCGAACACCGGGGAGCTGTTTTTT
13	-	TRBV6-5	TRBJ1-2	-	CASSPGGLNGYTF	TGTGCCAGCAGCCCTGGAGGGCTTAATGGCTACACCTTC
13	-	TRBV29-1	TRBJ1-2	many	CSVQGNPNYGYTF	TGCAGCGTACAAGGGAATCCTAACTATGGCTACACCTTC
14	-	TRBV19	TRBJ2-3	-	CASNGGLSTDTQYF	TGTGCCAGTAATGGGGGCTTAAGCACAGATACGCAGTATTTT